The T cell receptor beta chain described here comes from a study of blood T cell repertoires in COVID-19 (dated by TCRdb to the early 2020s). About the investigation overall: The collaborator samples originated in the United States, Italy and Spain and spanned the acute and convalescent phases of COVID-19. The material from the prospective study consisted of cDNA or gDNA derived from T cells, B-cell-depleted T cells, or PBMCs. The repertoires were released in a freely available public database meant as a resource for research on the immune response to SARS-CoV-2. The dataset comprised deeply sampled blood TCRbeta repertoires from subjects exposed to, actively infected with, or recovered from COVID-19. Nearly every sample came with metadata listing a de-identified subject ID, COVID-19 status, age in years and sex. Where available, HLA class I and class II types were obtained from metadata supplied by the sample provider rather than from assay-based typing. Samples came from the ongoing ImmuneRACE study (first 160 participants) plus 1,254 subjects from 6 global collaborators.

Turning to this clone: Its antigen has not been determined. Base qualities are missing; no much larger clone stands one base away.

Whole blood was collected in K2EDTA tubes by collaborating institutions according to the institutions' own protocols. For TCRbeta analysis, collaborator samples were shipped as frozen whole blood, as isolated PBMCs, or as DNA extracted from either sample type. V is clipped by 1 base and J by 4 bases, and the sequence between their germline boundaries is 10 bases long. Spanning cysteine to phenylalanine, the CDR3 consists of 14 amino acids. Just CDR3 DNA is preserved here, 42 bases in frame from base 1. Based on the germline V gene, the CDR1 and CDR2 sequences are MGHDK and SYGVNS. The immunoSEQ Assay, a bias-controlled multiplex PCR, was used to amplify TCRbeta CDR3 regions from genomic DNA. The paper's data handling went like this. The number of nucleated cells in each sample was estimated by amplification of reference gene primers within the assay. Sequence reads were collapsed and filtered to measure the absolute abundance of every unique TCRbeta CDR3 rearrangement. For each sample, productive Simpson clonality was calculated as the square root of Simpson's diversity index over productive rearrangements. TCRdb obtained this table from immuneACCESS and retained in-frame rearrangements with V and J assigned. These tables miss some clones; where compared with another copy, unresolved V genes account for less than half of the shortfall, and the remainder is unexplained. V, J and clone size are taken as reported in that table, and D and trimming were inferred from the DNA itself. Present in this sample are around 200,000 clones, 85% to 90% of which were seen just once. The ten biggest clones cover under 2% of the sample.

Broad study findings and their caveats: The quantity of clinical and demographic metadata differed by source and by participant and was supplied without curation.

The sequenced material came from peripheral blood. This receptor chain uses TRBV25-1 and TRBJ1-2, with no D gene named confidently. The sequence derives from a young man with active or convalescent COVID-19. In nucleotide form, the sequence is TGTGCCAGCAGTGAATTTGGCAGAACCTATGGCTACACCTTC. Translated, it reads CASSEFGRTYGYTF.